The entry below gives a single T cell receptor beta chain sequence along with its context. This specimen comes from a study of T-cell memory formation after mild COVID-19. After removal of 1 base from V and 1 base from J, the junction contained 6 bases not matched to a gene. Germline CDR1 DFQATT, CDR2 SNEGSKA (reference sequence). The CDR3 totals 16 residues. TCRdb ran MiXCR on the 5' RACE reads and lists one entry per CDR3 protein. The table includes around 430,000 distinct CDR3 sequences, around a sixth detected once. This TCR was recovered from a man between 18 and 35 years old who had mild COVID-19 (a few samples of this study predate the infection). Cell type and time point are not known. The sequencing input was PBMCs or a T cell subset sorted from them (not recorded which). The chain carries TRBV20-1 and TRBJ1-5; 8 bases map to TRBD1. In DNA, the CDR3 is TGCAGTGCTAGAGTCAGGGGGCGCGGCAGCAATCAGCCCCAGCATTTT. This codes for CSARVRGRGSNQPQHF.